A selection of T cell receptor beta chains follows, all from one sample in a study of T cells after yellow fever vaccination. TCRdb passed the 5' RACE reads through MiXCR, listing each CDR3 protein once. This sample has about 12,000 distinct CDR3 sequences; approximately 4.9% occur once, and the top ten carry about half. The material sequenced was PBMCs, either bulk or a sorted T-cell subset (CD4+, CD8+, memory, or dextramer-sorted; not recorded which), taken 45 days after the yellow fever booster vaccination. The receptor set was obtained from a man aged 30 to 45 who received the YFV17D yellow fever vaccine. The CDR3 runs from the conserved cysteine through the conserved F or W.

TRBJ2-7 TRBV7-2 CASSLAASYEQYF
TRBJ2-5 TRBV18 CASSPGETQYF
TRBJ2-1 TRBV6-2/TRBV6-3 CASNKYNEQFF
TRBJ2-1 TRBV3-1 CASGEGRGGQFF
TRBJ1-6 TRBV2 CASSEREGTPLHF
TRBJ2-6 TRBV21-1 CASSLRTYPPAGANVLTF
TRBJ2-1 TRBV6-2/TRBV6-3 CASSYTGSSYNEQFF
TRBJ2-7 TRBV29-1 CSVERPVGGAYEQYF
TRBJ1-2 TRBV4-2 CASSQEGSNYGYTF
TRBJ2-6 TRBV7-2 CASSRRGRSGANVLTF
TRBJ2-4 TRBV5-1 CASSWGDSGLAKNIQYF
TRBJ2-3 TRBV5-1 CASSSLLAGPGTDTQYF
TRBJ1-1 TRBV7-7 CASSFSRNTEAFF
TRBJ2-5 TRBV25-1 CASSEFGNQETQYF
TRBJ2-3 TRBV25-1 CASSEFQGADTQYF
TRBJ2-5 TRBV10-1 CASSASQETQYF
TRBJ2-5 TRBV7-8 CASSLRSSRAGTQYF
TRBJ2-7 TRBV7-2 CASSHTPSFVEQYF
TRBJ2-3 TRBV29-1 CSVVGGGPRTDTQYF
TRBJ1-5 TRBV12-3/TRBV12-4 CASSLSGSKVTQPQHF
TRBJ2-1 TRBV7-2 CASSRPPGPPRLEQFF
TRBJ2-5 TRBV5-6 CASSLAGDFQESQYF
TRBJ2-7 TRBV20-1 CSASPGTGPYEQYF
TRBJ2-7 TRBV20-1 CSARVPGRNSYEQYF
TRBJ2-5 TRBV29-1 CSAQGVETQYF
TRBJ2-2 TRBV3-1 CASSQTGARLTGELFF
TRBJ1-6 TRBV4-3 CASSLRAARGNSPLHF
TRBJ2-7 TRBV3-1 CASSQVGLIGSYEQYF
TRBJ2-6 TRBV7-8 CAIPRRAGANVLTF
TRBJ2-1 TRBV29-1 CSVDRGSGQFF
TRBJ2-3 TRBV7-2 CASSLTGGPSGYTQYF